The TCR beta chain under discussion was sequenced for a study of blood T cell repertoires in COVID-19. Patients from Seattle were sampled longitudinally, starting during active infection. V shed 3 bases and J 5 bases; nucleotides not matched to a gene: 9. The CDR3 runs 15 residues. Germline values: CDR1 SGHRS, CDR2 YFSETQ. Assay: immunoSEQ multiplex PCR; the TCRdb copy retains only in-frame clones and omits some. This table holds roughly 200,000 clones, roughly 80% found once. Sequencing used peripheral blood. This receptor was taken from a woman of 80 years or more with COVID-19, enrolled during active disease. This chain links TRBV5-1 with TRBJ2-5; 8 nucleotides line up with TRBD2. Here the CDR3 reads CASSSTGGAHETQYF. Written as DNA, the CDR3 is TGCGCCAGCAGCTCGACCGGGGGGGCGCATGAGACCCAGTACTTC. Drawing the rest from reference TRBV5-1 and TRBJ2-5, the complete variable domain is KAGVTQTPRYLIKTRGQQVTLSCSPISGHRSVSWYQQTPGQGLQFLFEYFSETQRNKGNFPGRFSGRQFSNSRSEMNVSTLELGDSALYLCASSSTGGAHETQYFGPGTRLLVL.